The rows below give T cell receptor beta chains drawn from one sample of a study of T cell responses to AZD1222 COVID-19 vaccine. TCRdb's table, derived via immunoSEQ multiplex PCR, lists solely in-frame clones and lacks some. The table shows some 130,000 clones, with about 91% occurring only once. The specimen comprised peripheral blood, sampled 28 days after the second AZD1222 dose. The receptors were gathered from an adult who received the AZD1222 COVID-19 vaccine. CDR3s include the opening cysteine and the closing phenylalanine or tryptophan. D genes are given only for firm matches. Size values are once, few and many counts, or a class for expanded clones, and some rows have none.

clone_size d_call j_call v_call cdr3_aa cdr3_nt
NA NA TRBJ1-3 TRBV7-9 CATRGGATGNTIYF TGTGCCACCCGGGGGGGAGCCACTGGAAACACCATATATTTT
NA NA TRBJ1-4 TRBV2 CASRLHEKLFF TGTGCCAGCAGGCTACATGAAAAACTGTTTTTT
NA NA TRBJ1-3 TRBV3-1/TRBV3-2 CASSQEVSGNTIYF TGTGCCAGCAGCCAAGAGGTCTCTGGAAACACCATATATTTT
NA NA TRBJ1-6 TRBV5-1 CASSPLGPHNSPLHF TGCGCCAGCAGCCCCCTCGGGCCCCATAATTCACCCCTCCACTTT
medium-sized TRBD2 TRBJ2-2 TRBV4-2 CASSQDIGAGQNTGELFF TGTGCCAGCAGCCAAGATATAGGAGCGGGGCAGAACACCGGGGAGCTGTTTTTT
NA NA TRBJ2-3 TRBV3-1/TRBV3-2 CASSQGWFVTDTQYF TGTGCCAGCAGCCAAGGGTGGTTTGTCACAGATACGCAGTATTTT
NA NA TRBJ1-3 TRBV4-1 CASSQDDAPVGNTIYF TGCGCCAGCAGCCAAGATGATGCGCCCGTGGGAAACACCATATATTTT
NA NA TRBJ2-7 TRBV7-3 CASSLRPGGDYEQYF TGTGCCAGCAGCCTAAGGCCGGGCGGGGACTACGAGCAGTACTTC
NA NA TRBJ1-6 TRBV5-1 CASSLVGAYNSPLHF TGCGCCAGCAGCTTGGTGGGGGCGTATAATTCACCCCTCCACTTT
NA NA TRBJ1-5 TRBV12-3/TRBV12-4 CASSFRVDQPQHF TGTGCCAGCAGTTTCCGGGTTGATCAGCCCCAGCATTTT
NA NA TRBJ2-5 TRBV27 CASSSRAFQETQYF TGTGCCAGCAGTTCCCGGGCCTTTCAAGAGACCCAGTACTTC
once TRBD1 TRBJ1-4 TRBV14 CASSQPGQGEKLFF TGTGCCAGCAGCCAGCCGGGACAGGGGGAAAAACTGTTTTTT
NA NA TRBJ2-5 TRBV11-3 CASSGDSQETQYF TGTGCCAGCAGCGGCGACAGCCAAGAGACCCAGTACTTC
NA NA TRBJ1-6 TRBV6-5 CASSGRNSPLHF TGTGCCAGCAGCGGACGGAATTCACCCCTCCACTTT
NA NA TRBJ1-5 TRBV6-6 CASSSQGHLNQPQHF TGTGCCAGCAGTTCTCAGGGGCACCTCAATCAGCCCCAGCATTTT
NA TRBD1 TRBJ1-5 TRBV19 CASSINFGQGNQPQHF TGTGCCAGTAGTATTAATTTCGGACAGGGAAACCAGCCCCAGCATTTT
NA NA TRBJ2-5 TRBV7-2 CASSFRGTQYF TGTGCCAGCAGCTTTCGGGGTACCCAGTACTTC
NA NA TRBJ1-1 TRBV25-1 CASRAALLEAFF TGTGCCAGCAGGGCAGCCCTTCTTGAAGCTTTCTTT
NA TRBD2 TRBJ2-5 TRBV3-1/TRBV3-2 CASSPGLAGARETQYF TGTGCCAGCAGCCCAGGACTAGCGGGAGCGAGAGAGACCCAGTACTTC
once TRBD1 TRBJ1-6 TRBV19 CASSSLTGGNSPLHF TGTGCCAGTAGTAGCTTAACAGGGGGAAATTCACCCCTCCACTTT
NA TRBD1 TRBJ1-6 TRBV6-1 CASSDRTGGFSSYNSPLHF TGTGCCAGCAGTGACCGGACAGGGGGCTTTTCCTCCTATAATTCACCCCTCCACTTT
NA NA TRBJ2-3 TRBV6-6 CASRLQGASTDTQYF TGTGCCAGCAGATTACAGGGCGCTAGCACAGATACGCAGTATTTT
once NA TRBJ2-2 TRBV19 CASSPAGLPGELFF TGTGCCAGTAGCCCCGCCGGACTACCCGGGGAGCTGTTTTTT
NA NA TRBJ2-3 TRBV30 CAWNIAGTDTQYF TGTGCCTGGAATATAGCGGGCACAGATACGCAGTATTTT
NA TRBD1 TRBJ2-2 TRBV11-2 CASSLGVSQGANTGELFF TGTGCCAGCAGCTTAGGGGTCTCTCAGGGGGCTAACACCGGGGAGCTGTTTTTT
NA NA TRBJ2-7 TRBV5-8 CASSLERGSHPQYF TGTGCCAGCAGCTTGGAAAGGGGCTCGCATCCTCAGTACTTC
NA TRBD1 TRBJ1-2 TRBV11-2 CASSPPGTGGSYGYTF TGTGCCAGCAGCCCACCCGGGACAGGGGGCTCCTATGGCTACACCTTC
once TRBD1 TRBJ1-4 TRBV2 CASSDRGDSLGTNEKLFF TGTGCCAGCAGTGACCGCGGGGACAGCTTGGGAACTAATGAAAAACTGTTTTTT
NA TRBD1 TRBJ1-2 TRBV9 CASSESPGQNPLNYGYTF TGTGCCAGCAGCGAAAGTCCGGGACAGAACCCTTTAAACTATGGCTACACCTTC
once NA TRBJ2-5 TRBV14 CASSQARAGGRETQYF TGTGCCAGCAGTCAAGCACGAGCAGGAGGCAGGGAGACCCAGTACTTC
NA NA TRBJ1-6 TRBV11-2 CASTREYSPLHF TGTGCCAGCACTAGGGAATATTCACCCCTCCACTTT
once NA TRBJ2-1 TRBV5-1 CASSSGQNRANEQFF TGCGCCAGCAGCTCCGGACAGAACAGGGCAAATGAGCAGTTCTTC
once NA TRBJ2-3 TRBV6-6 CASSQGDTQYF TGTGCCAGCAGTCAGGGGGATACGCAGTATTTT
NA NA TRBJ2-5 TRBV6-2/TRBV6-3 CASSLGPQETQYF TGTGCCAGCAGCTTGGGGCCGCAGGAGACCCAGTACTTC
once TRBD1 TRBJ1-3 TRBV13 CASSLDRGASGNTIYF TGTGCCAGCAGCTTAGACAGGGGAGCCTCTGGAAACACCATATATTTT
NA NA TRBJ1-1 TRBV9 CASSVGRELTEAFF TGTGCCAGCAGCGTAGGCAGGGAGCTCACTGAAGCTTTCTTT
once NA TRBJ2-7 TRBV14 CASSPRGRQLQYF TGTGCCAGCAGCCCCCGGGGAAGGCAGCTGCAGTACTTC
once NA TRBJ2-3 TRBV24-1 CATSDSGGPDTQYF TGTGCCACCAGTGACAGCGGTGGACCAGATACGCAGTATTTT
once NA TRBJ1-2 TRBV10-2 CASRGPLDGYTF TGCGCCAGCAGAGGACCCCTTGATGGCTACACCTTC
NA TRBD2 TRBJ2-3 TRBV5-6 CASSLGGGATDTQYF TGTGCCAGCAGCTTGGGCGGGGGAGCCACAGATACGCAGTATTTT
NA NA TRBJ1-3 TRBV14 CASSQVYGNTIYF TGTGCCAGCAGCCAAGTATATGGAAACACCATATATTTT
NA NA TRBJ2-1 TRBV6-1 CASSELAGPFYNEQFF TGTGCCAGCAGTGAACTGGCGGGCCCATTCTACAATGAGCAGTTCTTC
NA NA TRBJ1-3 TRBV5-1 CASAGGGNTIYF TGCGCCAGCGCCGGGGGCGGAAACACCATATATTTT
NA NA TRBJ2-5 TRBV5-4 CASSREGEETQYF TGTGCCAGCAGCCGTGAGGGAGAAGAGACCCAGTACTTC
NA NA TRBJ2-7 TRBV10-1 CASSEGRGGGPYEQYF TGCGCCAGCAGTGAGGGGAGGGGCGGGGGCCCCTACGAGCAGTACTTC
once TRBD1 TRBJ2-2 TRBV5-1 CASSLAGTGNTGELFF TGCGCCAGCAGCTTGGCCGGGACAGGGAACACCGGGGAGCTGTTTTTT
once NA TRBJ1-5 TRBV27 CASSLKRANNQPQHF TGTGCCAGCAGTTTAAAAAGGGCCAACAATCAGCCCCAGCATTTT
NA NA TRBJ1-6 TRBV19 CASRRGQDNSPLHF TGTGCCAGTAGGAGGGGACAAGATAATTCACCCCTCCACTTT
NA NA TRBJ1-1 TRBV7-3 CASSPNGQLNTEAFF TGTGCCAGCAGCCCCAACGGACAGTTGAACACTGAAGCTTTCTTT
NA NA TRBJ1-5 TRBV21-1 CANSRKRPHSNQPQHF TGTGCCAACTCGAGAAAAAGACCGCATAGCAATCAGCCCCAGCATTTT
NA TRBD1 TRBJ1-1 TRBV28 CASSLMAGGRDTEAFF TGTGCCAGCAGTTTAATGGCAGGGGGCAGGGACACTGAAGCTTTCTTT
NA TRBD2 TRBJ2-1 TRBV11-3 CASSFGTSGLTYNEQFF TGTGCCAGCAGCTTTGGGACTAGCGGGCTCACCTACAATGAGCAGTTCTTC
NA NA TRBJ2-5 TRBV29-1 CSVLEGAGETQYF TGCAGCGTCCTGGAGGGGGCGGGAGAGACCCAGTACTTC
NA TRBD2 TRBJ2-3 TRBV6-5 CATRLAGGAGDTQYF TGTGCCACCAGACTAGCGGGGGGAGCAGGGGATACGCAGTATTTT
NA NA TRBJ1-1 TRBV29-1 CSVGWAGNTEAFF TGCAGCGTTGGTTGGGCAGGGAACACTGAAGCTTTCTTT
NA NA TRBJ1-5 TRBV5-6 CASSLFQGNQPQHF TGTGCCAGCAGCTTGTTCCAGGGAAATCAGCCCCAGCATTTT
NA NA TRBJ1-2 TRBV7-8 CASSPRAASLYGYTF TGTGCCAGCAGCCCCAGGGCAGCGTCTCTATATGGCTACACCTTC